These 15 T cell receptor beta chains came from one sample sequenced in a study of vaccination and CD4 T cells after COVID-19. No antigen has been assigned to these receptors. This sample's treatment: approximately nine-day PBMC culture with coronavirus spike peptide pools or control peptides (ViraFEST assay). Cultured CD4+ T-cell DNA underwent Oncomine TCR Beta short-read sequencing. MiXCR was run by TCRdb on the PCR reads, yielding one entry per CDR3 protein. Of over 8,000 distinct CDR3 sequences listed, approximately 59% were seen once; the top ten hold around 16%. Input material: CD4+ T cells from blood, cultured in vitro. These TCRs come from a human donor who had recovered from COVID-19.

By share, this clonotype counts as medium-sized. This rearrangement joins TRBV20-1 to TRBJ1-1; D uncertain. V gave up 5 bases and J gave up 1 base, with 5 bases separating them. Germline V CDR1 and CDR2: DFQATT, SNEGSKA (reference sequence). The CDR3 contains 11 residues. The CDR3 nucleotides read TGCAGTGCTGGCTCGAACACTGAAGCTTTCTTT. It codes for CSAGSNTEAFF.

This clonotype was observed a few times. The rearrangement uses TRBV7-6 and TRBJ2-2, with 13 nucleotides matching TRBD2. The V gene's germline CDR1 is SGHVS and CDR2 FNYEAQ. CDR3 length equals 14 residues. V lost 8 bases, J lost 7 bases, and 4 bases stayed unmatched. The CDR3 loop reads CASSGLAGNGELFF. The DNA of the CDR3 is TGTGCCAGCTCGGGACTAGCGGGAAACGGGGAGCTGTTTTTT.

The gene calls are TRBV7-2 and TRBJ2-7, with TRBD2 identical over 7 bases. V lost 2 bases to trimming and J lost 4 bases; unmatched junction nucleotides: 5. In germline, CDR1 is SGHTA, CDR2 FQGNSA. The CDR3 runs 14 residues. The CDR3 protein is CASSLWGGDYEQYF. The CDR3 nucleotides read TGTGCCAGCAGCTTATGGGGGGGGGATTACGAGCAGTACTTC.

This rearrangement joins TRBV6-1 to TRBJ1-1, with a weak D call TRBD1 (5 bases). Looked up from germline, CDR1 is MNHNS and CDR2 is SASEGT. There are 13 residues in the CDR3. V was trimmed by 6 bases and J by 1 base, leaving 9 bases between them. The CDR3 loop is CASRIQENTEAFF. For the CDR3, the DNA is TGTGCCAGCAGAATACAGGAGAACACTGAAGCTTTCTTT.

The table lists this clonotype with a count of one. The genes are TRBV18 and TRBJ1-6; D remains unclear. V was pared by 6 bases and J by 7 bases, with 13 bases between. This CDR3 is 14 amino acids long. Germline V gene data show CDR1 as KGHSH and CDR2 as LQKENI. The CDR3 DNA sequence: TGTGCCAGCTCGGAAGCAGGCAGAAATTCACCCCTCCACTTT. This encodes CASSEAGRNSPLHF.

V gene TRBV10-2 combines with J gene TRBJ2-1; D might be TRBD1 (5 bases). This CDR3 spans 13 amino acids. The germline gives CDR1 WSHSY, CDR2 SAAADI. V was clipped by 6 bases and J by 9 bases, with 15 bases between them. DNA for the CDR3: TGCGCCAGCAGCCAGCAGGGCCCTAGTGAGCAGTTCTTC. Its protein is CASSQQGPSEQFF.

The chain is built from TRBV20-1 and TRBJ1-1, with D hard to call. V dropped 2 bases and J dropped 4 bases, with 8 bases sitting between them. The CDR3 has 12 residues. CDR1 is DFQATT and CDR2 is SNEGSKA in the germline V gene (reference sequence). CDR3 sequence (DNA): TGCAGTGCTAGATCGGGATCCACTGAAGCTTTCTTT. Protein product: CSARSGSTEAFF.

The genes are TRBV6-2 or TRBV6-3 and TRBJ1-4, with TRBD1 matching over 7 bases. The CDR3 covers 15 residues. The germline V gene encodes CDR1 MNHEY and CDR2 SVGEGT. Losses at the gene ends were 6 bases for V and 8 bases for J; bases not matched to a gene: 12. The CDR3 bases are TGTGCCAGCAGACGGACAGGCTCCCGGGGCGAAAAACTGTTTTTT. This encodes CASRRTGSRGEKLFF.

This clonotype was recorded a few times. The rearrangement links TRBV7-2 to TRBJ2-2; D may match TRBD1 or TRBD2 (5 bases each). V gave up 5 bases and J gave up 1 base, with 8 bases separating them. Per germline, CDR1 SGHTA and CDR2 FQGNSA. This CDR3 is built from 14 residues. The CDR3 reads CASSTGRNTGELFF. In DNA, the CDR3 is TGTGCCAGCAGCACGGGACGGAACACCGGGGAGCTGTTTTTT.

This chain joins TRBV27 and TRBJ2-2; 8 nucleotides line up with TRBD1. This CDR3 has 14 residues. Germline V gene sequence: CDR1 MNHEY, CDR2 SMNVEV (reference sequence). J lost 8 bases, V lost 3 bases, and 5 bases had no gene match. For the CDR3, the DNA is TGTGCCAGCAGTTTTTCAGGGGGCAGGGGGGAGCTGTTTTTT. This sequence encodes CASSFSGGRGELFF.

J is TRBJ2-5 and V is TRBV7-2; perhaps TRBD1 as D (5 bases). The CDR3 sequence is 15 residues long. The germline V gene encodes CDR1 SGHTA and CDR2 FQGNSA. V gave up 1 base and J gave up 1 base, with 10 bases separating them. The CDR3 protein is CASSLVQGTQETQYF. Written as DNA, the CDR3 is TGTGCCAGCAGCTTAGTTCAGGGAACCCAAGAGACCCAGTACTTC.

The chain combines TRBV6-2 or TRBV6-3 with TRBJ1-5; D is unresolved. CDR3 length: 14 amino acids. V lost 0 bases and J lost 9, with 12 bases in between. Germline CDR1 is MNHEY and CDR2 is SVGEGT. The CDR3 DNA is TGTGCCAGCAGTTACTCACTTAGGGAAACGCCCCAGCATTTT. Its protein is CASSYSLRETPQHF.

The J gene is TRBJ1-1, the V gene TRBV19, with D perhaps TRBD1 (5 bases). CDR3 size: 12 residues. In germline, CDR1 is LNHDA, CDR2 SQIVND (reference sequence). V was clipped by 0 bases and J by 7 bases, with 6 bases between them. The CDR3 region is CASSIEGGEAFF. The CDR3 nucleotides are TGTGCCAGTAGTATAGAGGGGGGTGAAGCTTTCTTT.

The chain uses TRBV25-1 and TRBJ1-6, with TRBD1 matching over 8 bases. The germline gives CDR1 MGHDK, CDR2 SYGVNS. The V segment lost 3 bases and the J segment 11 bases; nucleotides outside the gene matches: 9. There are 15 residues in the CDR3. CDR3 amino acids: CASSDGDRFGAPLHF. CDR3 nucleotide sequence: TGTGCCAGCAGTGACGGGGACAGGTTTGGTGCACCCCTCCACTTT. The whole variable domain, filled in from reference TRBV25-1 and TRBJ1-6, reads EADIYQTPRYLVIGTGKKITLECSQTMGHDKMYWYQQDPGMELHLIHYSYGVNSTEKGDLSSESTVSRIRTEHFPLTLESARPSHTSQYLCASSDGDRFGAPLHFGNGTRLTVT.

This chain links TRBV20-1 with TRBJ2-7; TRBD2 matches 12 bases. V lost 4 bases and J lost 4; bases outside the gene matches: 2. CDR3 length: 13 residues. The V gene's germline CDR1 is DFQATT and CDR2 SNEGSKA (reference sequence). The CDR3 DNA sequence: TGCAGTGCTACCGGGACTAGCGGGTACGAGCAGTACTTC. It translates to CSATGTSGYEQYF.